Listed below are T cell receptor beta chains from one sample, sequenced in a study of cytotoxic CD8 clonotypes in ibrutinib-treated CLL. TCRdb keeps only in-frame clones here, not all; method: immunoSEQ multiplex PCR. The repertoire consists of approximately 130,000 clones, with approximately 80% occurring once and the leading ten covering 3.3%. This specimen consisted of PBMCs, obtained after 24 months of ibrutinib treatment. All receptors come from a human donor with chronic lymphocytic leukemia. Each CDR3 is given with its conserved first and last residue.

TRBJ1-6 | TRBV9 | CASSATGGLSNSPLHF
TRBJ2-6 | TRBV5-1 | CASSLETGASGANVLTF
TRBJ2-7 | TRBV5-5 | CASSPPGQGGYEQYF
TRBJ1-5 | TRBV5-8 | CAGNLGGGPQHF
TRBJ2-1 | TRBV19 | CASSIQGAGYNEQFF
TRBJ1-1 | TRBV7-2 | CASSLERYTEAFF
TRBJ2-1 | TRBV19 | CASSTYNEQFF
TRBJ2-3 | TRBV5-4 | CASSLDGGDTQYF
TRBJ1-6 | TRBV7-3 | CASSLTGNSPLHF
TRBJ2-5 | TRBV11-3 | CASSLGGNQETQYF
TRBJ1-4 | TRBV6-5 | CASRQSAEKLFF
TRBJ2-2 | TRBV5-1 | CASRAATPNTGELFF
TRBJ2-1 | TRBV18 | CASSPGGEQFF
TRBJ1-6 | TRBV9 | CASSVAAGTASPLHF
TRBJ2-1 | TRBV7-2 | CASSFSPGTQANNEQFF
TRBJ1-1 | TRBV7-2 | CASSLMGVADTEAFF
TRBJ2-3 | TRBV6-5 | CASSYSSADTQYF
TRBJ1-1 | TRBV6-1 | CASSERSGRAFF
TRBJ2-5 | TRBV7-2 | CASSLGRETQYF
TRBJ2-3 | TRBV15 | CATSRSRTSGGRYTDTQYF
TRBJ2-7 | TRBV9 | CASSPSWNSYEQYF
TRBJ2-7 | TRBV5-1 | CASSQRQGALSEQYF
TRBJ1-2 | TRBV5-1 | CASSRHPGQANWGYTF
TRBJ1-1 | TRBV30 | CAWHLPPPGVGREAFF
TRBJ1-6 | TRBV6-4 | CASSEAGSNSPLHF
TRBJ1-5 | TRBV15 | CATSPLKGKNQPQHF
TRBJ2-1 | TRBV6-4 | CASSDTGTSGYNEQFF
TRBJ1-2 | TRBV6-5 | CASSLVPGSSFGYTF
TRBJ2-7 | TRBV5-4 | CASSLWDRAPYEQYF
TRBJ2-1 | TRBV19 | CASSGTSGASYNEQFF
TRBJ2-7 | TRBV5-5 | CASSFSRSSLSYEQYF
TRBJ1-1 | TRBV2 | CASSARTGLNTEAFF
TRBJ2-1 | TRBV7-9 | CASSAIEGAGGEQFF
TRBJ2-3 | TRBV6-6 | CASTRDSSTDTQYF
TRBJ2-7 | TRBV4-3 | CASSQEAGTGVYEQYF
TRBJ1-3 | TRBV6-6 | CASGGAGNTIYF
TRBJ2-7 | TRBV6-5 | CASSRTGFHEQYF
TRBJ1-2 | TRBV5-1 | CASSPFPGQGTLNYGYTF
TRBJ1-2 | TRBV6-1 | CASSEVTGVGYTF